These T cell receptor beta chains were read from a single sample in a study of regulatory T cells in long-lasting Graves disease. From the multiplex PCR reads, TCRdb called clonotypes with MiXCR, one entry per CDR3 protein. The data contain about 210,000 distinct CDR3 sequences, roughly a fifth of them singletons. The sample was also linked to a second study, of T cells in Graves' hyperthyroidism and ophthalmopathy.

Sequenced material: peripheral blood mononuclear cells (PBMCs), taken at new diagnosis, from a patient treated with antithyroid drugs. Source of these receptors: a young woman with Graves disease. The CDR3 runs from the conserved cysteine through the conserved F or W. A D gene is named only where the DNA matches it firmly. Size tells how often a clone was seen (once, few, many) or the class of an expanded clone, and some rows leave it out.

CDR3 DNA,CDR3 protein,D gene,clone size,V gene,J gene
TGTGCCAGCAGCTTCCGCGGATCCAGCTCTGGAAACACCATATATTTT,CASSFRGSSSGNTIYF,-,many,TRBV5-8,TRBJ1-3
TGTGCCAGCAGTTTTGAAGGGCTCGAGCAGTACTTC,CASSFEGLEQYF,-,many,TRBV12-3/TRBV12-4,TRBJ2-7
TGTGCCAGCAGCAATTCCCCTGGGGGCTCCTACAATGAGCAGTTCTTC,CASSNSPGGSYNEQFF,-,many,TRBV9,TRBJ2-1
TGTGCCAGCAGTGAAGCTGTACTAGCGGGAGGGCCGCCAGATACGCAGTATTTT,CASSEAVLAGGPPDTQYF,TRBD2,-,TRBV2,TRBJ2-3
TGTGCCATCAGGGGGACTAGCGGGAGCCACGAGCAGTACTTC,CAIRGTSGSHEQYF,TRBD2,many,TRBV10-3,TRBJ2-7
TGCAGTGCTAGACCAAGCGAACATTTCAACTATGGCTACACCTTC,CSARPSEHFNYGYTF,-,many,TRBV20-1,TRBJ1-2
TGTGCCATCAGCGAGGACGGACGCAATCAGCCCCAGCATTTT,CAISEDGRNQPQHF,-,many,TRBV10-3,TRBJ1-5
TGTGCCAGCACCAAGGGGGTAACCTACAATGAGCAGTTCTTC,CASTKGVTYNEQFF,-,-,TRBV11-2,TRBJ2-1
TGTGCCAGCTCACCAGGACACCTATCAGAGCCCCAGCATTTT,CASSPGHLSEPQHF,-,many,TRBV18,TRBJ1-5
TGTGCCACCAGTGGTCATCCAGGGGGCCAAGCTTTCTTT,CATSGHPGGQAFF,TRBD1,-,TRBV24-1,TRBJ1-1
TGTGCCAGCAGTTCCCAGTACGAGCAGTACTTC,CASSSQYEQYF,-,-,TRBV28,TRBJ2-7
TGTGCCAGCAGTTTAGGGCTAGCGGGAGATCCCTACAATGAGCAGTTCTTC,CASSLGLAGDPYNEQFF,TRBD2,-,TRBV12-3/TRBV12-4,TRBJ2-1
TGTGCCAGCTCACCCACCAGGGAGGGCACTGAAGCTTTCTTT,CASSPTREGTEAFF,-,many,TRBV18,TRBJ1-1
TGTGCCAGCACCCAGGATTACTATGGCTACACCTTC,CASTQDYYGYTF,-,few,TRBV12-3/TRBV12-4,TRBJ1-2
TGTGCCAGCAGCATTCAGGGGGGATGGAACACTGAAGCTTTCTTT,CASSIQGGWNTEAFF,TRBD1,many,TRBV5-4,TRBJ1-1
TGCAGTGCTAGAGGCGGCGGGAGCGTCTACGAGCAGTACTTC,CSARGGGSVYEQYF,TRBD2,-,TRBV20-1,TRBJ2-7
TGTGCCAGCAGCGTGGGGGACGTTCTCTCATCTGGAAACACCATATATTTT,CASSVGDVLSSGNTIYF,-,many,TRBV9,TRBJ1-3
TGTGCCAGCAGTGATGGCCAGGGGAACATTCAGTACTTC,CASSDGQGNIQYF,-,many,TRBV2,TRBJ2-4
TGTGCCATCAGTGATGGAACACCCCTCCACTTT,CAISDGTPLHF,-,many,TRBV10-3,TRBJ1-6
TGTGCCTGGAGTGCAGGTCTAGAGACCCGGTACTTC,CAWSAGLETRYF,-,few,TRBV30,TRBJ2-5
TGTGCCAGCAGGGACAGGGGACCCTCCTACGAGCAGTACTTC,CASRDRGPSYEQYF,TRBD1,-,TRBV6-1,TRBJ2-7
TGTGCTAGTAACCCGGGACTAGCGGGAGCAAATGAGCAGTTCTTC,CASNPGLAGANEQFF,TRBD2,-,TRBV12-5,TRBJ2-1
TGTGCCAGCAGTGTAGCGGGGGGAGGGTACGAGCAGTACTTC,CASSVAGGGYEQYF,TRBD2,many,TRBV25-1,TRBJ2-7
TGTGCCACCAGTGATCAAACAGGGATAGATACGCAGTATTTT,CATSDQTGIDTQYF,-,many,TRBV24-1,TRBJ2-3
TGTGCCAGCAGCCCGCTTGGGACAGCACCCTACAATGAGCAGTTCTTC,CASSPLGTAPYNEQFF,TRBD1,many,TRBV14,TRBJ2-1
TGCGCCAGCAGCCAAGAAGGAGGCAGGTTCTCCTACAATGAGCAGTTCTTC,CASSQEGGRFSYNEQFF,-,many,TRBV4-1,TRBJ2-1
TGCAGTGCTTCCCGACTGGATTCACCCCTCCACTTT,CSASRLDSPLHF,-,many,TRBV20-1,TRBJ1-6
TGTGCCAGCAGCCAAGGCACGGTTGAGCCCCAGCATTTT,CASSQGTVEPQHF,-,many,TRBV3-1,TRBJ1-5
TGTGCCAGTGGACGGATTATGAACACTGAAGCTTTCTTT,CASGRIMNTEAFF,-,many,TRBV28,TRBJ1-1
TGTGCCGGAAGGACAGGAGACTACGAGCAGTACTTC,CAGRTGDYEQYF,TRBD1,once,TRBV2,TRBJ2-7
TGTGCCACCAGCACCAGGGACAGGCCTTTCTATGGCTACACCTTC,CATSTRDRPFYGYTF,TRBD1,many,TRBV15,TRBJ1-2
TGTGCCAGCAGTTTTGCCCACAACACTGAAGCTTTCTTT,CASSFAHNTEAFF,-,-,TRBV12-3/TRBV12-4,TRBJ1-1
TGTGCCAGCAGCTTAGAAGGGGGACAGACCCGGTACTTC,CASSLEGGQTRYF,TRBD1,-,TRBV7-9,TRBJ2-5
TGTGCCAGCAGCACCCAGGGGGCCCAAGTGGGAAACACTGAAGCTTTCTTT,CASSTQGAQVGNTEAFF,TRBD1,-,TRBV11-1,TRBJ1-1
TGTGCCAGCAGGAATCTTAGGCTAGCGGGAGTAGGGGATACGCAGTATTTT,CASRNLRLAGVGDTQYF,TRBD2,once,TRBV27,TRBJ2-3
TGTGCCAGCAGCTCAGGAACTTTCTCCTACAATGAGCAGTTCTTC,CASSSGTFSYNEQFF,-,many,TRBV5-6,TRBJ2-1
TGCGCCAGCAGCTTGGAAATAGGGGCGGGGTACGAGCAGTACTTC,CASSLEIGAGYEQYF,-,many,TRBV5-1,TRBJ2-7
TGTGCCAGCGGGTTACAGGCAACTAATGAAAAACTGTTTTTT,CASGLQATNEKLFF,-,few,TRBV2,TRBJ1-4
TGTGCCAGCAGCCAGGGTGACCTTCCCGGACCCGCAGATACGCAGTATTTT,CASSQGDLPGPADTQYF,-,many,TRBV2,TRBJ2-3
TGTGCCAGCAGTTTACGCCTTGGGGGGGGGTTCTATGGCTACACCTTC,CASSLRLGGGFYGYTF,-,-,TRBV27,TRBJ1-2
TGTGCCAGCTCACCACAGCGCCAGGGCTCTGGGGCCAACGTCCTGACTTTC,CASSPQRQGSGANVLTF,-,-,TRBV18,TRBJ2-6
TGTGCCAGTAGCCATCAGAGGAGCTACGAGCAGTACTTC,CASSHQRSYEQYF,-,once,TRBV19,TRBJ2-7
TGTGCCAGCAGCCAAGATGGGGCCACAGCCACCTTC,CASSQDGATATF,-,many,TRBV3-1,TRBJ1-2
TGTGCCTGGAGTGCTTCAGACAGGGGAAGCAATCAGCCCCAGCATTTT,CAWSASDRGSNQPQHF,TRBD1,many,TRBV30,TRBJ1-5
TGTGCCAGCAGCCGAACCGGGACCGACTACTACGAGCAGTACTTC,CASSRTGTDYYEQYF,-,many,TRBV5-5,TRBJ2-7
TGTGCCAGCAGCTCGGACAGGGACAATTCACCCCTCCACTTT,CASSSDRDNSPLHF,TRBD1,many,TRBV5-1,TRBJ1-6
TGTGCCAGCACCATGGGACTAGCGGGGGAAGATTACACAGATACGCAGTATTTT,CASTMGLAGEDYTDTQYF,TRBD2,-,TRBV12-3/TRBV12-4,TRBJ2-3
TGTGCCAGCATAGAGAGGTACCAAGAGACCCAGTACTTC,CASIERYQETQYF,-,many,TRBV2,TRBJ2-5
TGTGCCAGCATCGGACCCAGTTTCGATGGCTACACCTTC,CASIGPSFDGYTF,-,many,TRBV28,TRBJ1-2
TGTGCCAGCGATTTTCGGGGCCTAGGGGGGGAGACCCAGTACTTC,CASDFRGLGGETQYF,-,many,TRBV6-1,TRBJ2-5